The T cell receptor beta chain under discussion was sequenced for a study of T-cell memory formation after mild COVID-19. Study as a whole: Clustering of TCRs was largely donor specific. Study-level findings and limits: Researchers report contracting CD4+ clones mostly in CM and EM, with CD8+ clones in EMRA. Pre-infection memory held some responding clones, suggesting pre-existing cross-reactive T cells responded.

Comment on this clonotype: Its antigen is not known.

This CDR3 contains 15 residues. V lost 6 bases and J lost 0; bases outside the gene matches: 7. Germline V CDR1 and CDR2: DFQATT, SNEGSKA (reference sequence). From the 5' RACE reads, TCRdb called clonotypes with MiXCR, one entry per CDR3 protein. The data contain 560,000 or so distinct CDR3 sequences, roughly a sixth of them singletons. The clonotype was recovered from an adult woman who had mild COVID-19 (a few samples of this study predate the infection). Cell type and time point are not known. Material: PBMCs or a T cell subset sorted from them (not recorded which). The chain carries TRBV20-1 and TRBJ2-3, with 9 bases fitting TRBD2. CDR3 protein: CSATKTSGSTDTQYF. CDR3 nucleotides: TGCAGTGCCACTAAAACTAGCGGGAGCACAGATACGCAGTATTTT.